Listed here are 17 T cell receptor beta chains from one sample, sequenced in a study of T cells in Graves' hyperthyroidism and ophthalmopathy. RNA transcripts were the template for amplifying TCR beta CDR3 regions. HTBI primers were used for first-round RT-PCR of the TCR CDR3. Each CDR3 protein gets one entry after TCRdb re-called the multiplex PCR reads with MiXCR. The data hold 500,000 to 650,000 distinct CDR3 sequences, with around 15% observed a single time. The sample comprised blood. The receptors derive from a middle-aged woman with Graves' hyperthyroidism.

This clonotype has only a few counts. V and J are TRBV5-1 and TRBJ2-2, with TRBD2 matching over 11 bases. The CDR3 has 17 amino acids. The germline V gene has CDR1 SGHRS and CDR2 YFSETQ. V was clipped by 0 bases and J by 3 bases; unmatched bases: 4. In DNA, the CDR3 is TGCGCCAGCAGCTTGGGCACGGGACTAGCGGACACCGGGGAGCTGTTTTTT. Protein product: CASSLGTGLADTGELFF. Using reference TRBV5-1 and TRBJ2-2 for the parts outside the CDR3, the full variable domain is KAGVTQTPRYLIKTRGQQVTLSCSPISGHRSVSWYQQTPGQGLQFLFEYFSETQRNKGNFPGRFSGRQFSNSRSEMNVSTLELGDSALYLCASSLGTGLADTGELFFGEGSRLTVL.

Ten or more counts support this clonotype. This rearrangement joins TRBV28 to TRBJ1-2, with a possible D match to TRBD1 (5 bases). V was pared by 5 bases and J by 8 bases, with 18 bases between. Germline assignment: CDR1 MDHEN and CDR2 SYDVKM. The CDR3 totals 14 residues. The CDR3, as DNA: TGTGCCAGCAGTCCCCCTCCGGGGGATTTGGGCTACACCTTC. Protein product: CASSPPPGDLGYTF.

There are many counts of this clonotype. The chain carries TRBV5-6 and TRBJ2-7, with D possibly matching TRBD1 (6 bases). Looked up from germline, CDR1 is SGHDT and CDR2 is YYEEEE. Trimming removed 4 bases from V and 0 bases from J, with 14 bases in between. The CDR3 is made up of 15 amino acids. CDR3 in DNA: TGTGCCAGCAGCGAGTGGGACATCGACTCCTACGAGCAGTACTTC. Encoded protein: CASSEWDIDSYEQYF. Full variable domain (missing parts from reference TRBV5-6 and TRBJ2-7): DAGVTQSPTHLIKTRGQQVTLRCSPKSGHDTVSWYQQALGQGPQFIFQYYEEEERQRGNFPDRFSGHQFPNYSSELNVNALLLGDSALYLCASSEWDIDSYEQYFGPGTRLTVT.

The chain joins TRBV19 to TRBJ2-1; 11 bases match TRBD2. The J segment lost 8 bases and the V segment lost 5 bases, leaving 5 bases of the junction unmatched. The CDR3 totals 14 residues. The germline CDR1 and CDR2 sequences are LNHDA and SQIVND (reference sequence). This chain's CDR3 is CASSYTSGSYEQFF. The CDR3 nucleotides read TGTGCCAGTAGTTACACTAGCGGGAGCTATGAGCAGTTCTTC.

The J gene is TRBJ2-2, the V gene TRBV5-5, with TRBD2 as a possible D gene (6 bases). Germline-derived CDR1 and CDR2 are SGHKS and YYEKEE (reference sequence). This CDR3 is 15 amino acids long. V gave up 7 bases and J gave up 1 base, with 14 bases separating them. The DNA of the CDR3 is TGTGCCAGCTTGGGGGGACGGGGGAACACCGGGGAGCTGTTTTTT. It is translated as CASLGGRGNTGELFF.

As regards this clonotype: A much bigger clone sits one base away, suggesting this may be a read error. This chain connects TRBV27 to TRBJ2-7, with 13 bases matching TRBD2. Germline V lookup: CDR1 MNHEY, CDR2 SMNVEV (reference sequence). There are 18 residues in the CDR3. As DNA, the CDR3 is TGTGCCGGCAGTTCCCCCACGAAACTAGCGGGAGGGCCCTACGAGCAGTACTTC. Translating gives CAGSSPTKLAGGPYEQYF.

The sample holds many counts of this clonotype. The chain links TRBV28 to TRBJ2-3, with 8 bases identical to TRBD2. V trimming: 5 bases; J trimming: 2 bases; junction bases outside the gene matches: 15. This CDR3 is built from 18 residues. Looked up from germline, CDR1 is MDHEN and CDR2 is SYDVKM. The CDR3 nucleotides are TGTGCCAGCAGTCAGGCGGGAGGTGGGCACGGCCTCACAGATACGCAGTATTTT. This gives the protein CASSQAGGGHGLTDTQYF.

This clonotype has at least ten counts. The gene calls are TRBV7-3 and TRBJ2-1; a possible D gene is TRBD2 (5 bases). The CDR3 is 16 amino acids. V shed 4 bases and J shed 4 bases, with 17 bases lying between them. Germline V CDR1 and CDR2: SGHTA, FQGTGA. CDR3 loop: CASSSPGSSAYNEQFF. The CDR3 nucleotides are TGTGCCAGCAGCTCCCCGGGATCCAGCGCTTACAATGAGCAGTTCTTC.

This clonotype was found many times. This sequence joins TRBV2 and TRBJ2-7; 7 bases match TRBD1. V shed 6 bases, J shed 5 bases, and the junction held 4 bases outside the gene matches. The CDR3 contains 12 residues. In germline, CDR1 is SNHLY, CDR2 FYNNEI. CDR3 nucleotides: TGTGCCAGCAGCGGTGGGACAGACGAGCAGTACTTC. It codes for CASSGGTDEQYF.

This clonotype was recorded many times. In nucleotides, the CDR3 is TGTGCTAGTGGTACCTCGGGGGGAGGTAGCAATCAGCCCCAGCATTTT. Amino acids: CASGTSGGGSNQPQHF. The chain is built from TRBV12-5 and TRBJ1-5, with a weak D call TRBD1 (5 bases). In germline, CDR1 is LGHNT, CDR2 FRNRAP. V lost 5 bases and J lost 0, with 14 bases in between. CDR3 length: 16 amino acids.

The V gene is TRBV24-1, the J gene TRBJ2-4, with 7 bases identical to TRBD2. V dropped 5 bases and J dropped 7; count of bases not matched to a gene: 10. The CDR3 has 15 amino acids. Germline V gives CDR1 KGHDR, CDR2 SFDVKD. The CDR3 spells CATSGAETSRNIQYF. CDR3 DNA sequence: TGTGCCACCAGTGGGGCCGAGACTAGCAGGAACATTCAGTACTTC.

Ten or more counts support this clonotype. The chain recombines TRBV7-2 with TRBJ1-6; the D gene is possibly TRBD1 (5 bases). This CDR3 is built from 15 residues. In germline, CDR1 is SGHTA, CDR2 FQGNSA. The V and J ends lost 5 bases and 9 bases respectively, with 17 bases between them. The CDR3 region is CASSPVGEGASPLHF. The CDR3, as DNA: TGTGCCAGCAGCCCAGTGGGGGAAGGCGCTTCACCCCTCCACTTT.

This clonotype came up many times. The gene calls are TRBV6-1 and TRBJ1-2, with a possible D match to TRBD1 (6 bases). Germline assignment: CDR1 MNHNS and CDR2 SASEGT. The V end was cut by 3 bases, the J end by 5 bases, with 13 bases between. The length of the CDR3 is 14 residues. In nucleotides, the CDR3 is TGTGCCAGCAGTGAGACCAGGGGTACTTATGGCTACACCTTC. Protein sequence: CASSETRGTYGYTF.

This clonotype occurred many times. The chain employs TRBV12-3 or TRBV12-4 and TRBJ1-1; no clear D gene. The CDR3 spans 12 residues. The V and J ends lost 3 bases and 4 bases respectively, with 6 bases between them. CDR3 loop: CASSLQVTEAFF. The CDR3 DNA is TGTGCCAGCAGTTTGCAGGTCACTGAAGCTTTCTTT.

This clonotype was detected only a few times. J is TRBJ1-1 and V is TRBV15, with no clear D. Trimming removed 8 bases at V and 1 base at J, with 11 bases between. Germline-derived CDR1 and CDR2 are LNHNV and YYDKDF (reference sequence). This CDR3 spans 13 amino acids. CDR3 residues: CATYNTGNTEAFF. CDR3 nucleotide sequence: TGTGCCACCTACAACACGGGGAACACTGAAGCTTTCTTT. Full variable domain (outside the CDR3, taken from reference TRBV15 and TRBJ1-1): DAMVIQNPRYQVTQFGKPVTLSCSQTLNHNVMYWYQQKSSQAPKLLFHYYDKDFNNEADTPDNFQSRRPNTSFCFLDIRSPGLGDTAMYLCATYNTGNTEAFFGQGTRLTVV.

In its sample, this clonotype was seen a few times. A read error may be the cause here, since a much bigger clone is one base away. The chain links TRBV7-2 to TRBJ2-5; D is perhaps TRBD2 (6 bases). Per germline, CDR1 SGHTA and CDR2 FQGNSA. CDR3 length: 14 amino acids. The CDR3 DNA sequence: TGTGCCGGCAGCTCCGTAGCGGTCCAAGAGACCCAGTACTTC. It specifies CAGSSVAVQETQYF.

The genes are TRBV19 and TRBJ2-3; TRBD2 aligns across 9 bases. Germline lookup yields CDR1 LNHDA and CDR2 SQIVND (reference sequence). The CDR3 totals 15 residues. V lost 1 base to trimming and J lost 6 bases; unmatched junction nucleotides: 5. CDR3 residues: CASSIVAGARDTQYF. The CDR3 bases are TGTGCCAGTAGTATAGTAGCGGGAGCCCGTGATACGCAGTATTTT.